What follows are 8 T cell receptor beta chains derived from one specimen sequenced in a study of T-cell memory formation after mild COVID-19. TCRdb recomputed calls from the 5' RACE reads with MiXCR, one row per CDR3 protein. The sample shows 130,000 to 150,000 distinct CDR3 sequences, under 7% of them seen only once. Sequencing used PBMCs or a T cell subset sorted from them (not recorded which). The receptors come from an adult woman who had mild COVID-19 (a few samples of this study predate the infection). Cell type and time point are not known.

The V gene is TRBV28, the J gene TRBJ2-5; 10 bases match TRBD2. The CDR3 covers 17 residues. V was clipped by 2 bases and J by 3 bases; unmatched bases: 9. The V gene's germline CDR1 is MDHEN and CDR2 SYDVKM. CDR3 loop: CASSLKSSGSDEETQYF. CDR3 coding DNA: TGTGCCAGCAGTTTAAAGTCTAGCGGGAGTGACGAAGAGACCCAGTACTTC. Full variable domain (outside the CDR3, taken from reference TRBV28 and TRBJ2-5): DVKVTQSSRYLVKRTGEKVFLECVQDMDHENMFWYRQDPGLGLRLIYFSYDVKMKEKGDIPEGYSVSREKKERFSLILESASTNQTSMYLCASSLKSSGSDEETQYFGPGTRLLVL.

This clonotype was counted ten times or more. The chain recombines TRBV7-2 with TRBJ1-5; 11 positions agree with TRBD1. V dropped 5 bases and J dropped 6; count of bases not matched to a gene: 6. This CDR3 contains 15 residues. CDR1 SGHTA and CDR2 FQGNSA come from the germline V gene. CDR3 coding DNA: TGTGCCAGCAGCCCACGGACAGGGGGCAGTCAGCCCCAGCATTTT. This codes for CASSPRTGGSQPQHF. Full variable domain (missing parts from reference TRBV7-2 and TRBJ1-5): GAGVSQSPSNKVTEKGKDVELRCDPISGHTALYWYRQSLGQGLEFLIYFQGNSAPDKSGLPSDRFSAERTGGSVSTLTIQRTQQEDSAVYLCASSPRTGGSQPQHFGDGTRLSIL.

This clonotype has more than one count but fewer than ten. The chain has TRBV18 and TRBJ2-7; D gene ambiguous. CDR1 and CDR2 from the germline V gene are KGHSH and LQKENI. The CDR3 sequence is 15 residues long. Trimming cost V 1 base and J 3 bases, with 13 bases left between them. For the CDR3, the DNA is TGTGCCAGCTCACCACGTGGAGTTAGAAGCTACGAGCAGTACTTC. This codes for CASSPRGVRSYEQYF.

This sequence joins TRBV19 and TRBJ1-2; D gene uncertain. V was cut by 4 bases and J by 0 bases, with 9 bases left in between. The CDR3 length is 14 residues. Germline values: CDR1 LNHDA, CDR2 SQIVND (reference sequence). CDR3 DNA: TGTGCCAGTAGTAAACACAGCACTAACTATGGCTACACCTTC. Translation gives CASSKHSTNYGYTF.

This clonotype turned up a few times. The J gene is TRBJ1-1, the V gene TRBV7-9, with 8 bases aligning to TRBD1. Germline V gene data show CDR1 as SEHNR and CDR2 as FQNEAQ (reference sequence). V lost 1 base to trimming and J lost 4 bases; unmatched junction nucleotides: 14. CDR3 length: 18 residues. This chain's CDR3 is CASSLVGQGILGSTEAFF. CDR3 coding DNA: TGTGCCAGCAGCTTAGTAGGACAGGGTATTTTAGGGAGCACTGAAGCTTTCTTT.

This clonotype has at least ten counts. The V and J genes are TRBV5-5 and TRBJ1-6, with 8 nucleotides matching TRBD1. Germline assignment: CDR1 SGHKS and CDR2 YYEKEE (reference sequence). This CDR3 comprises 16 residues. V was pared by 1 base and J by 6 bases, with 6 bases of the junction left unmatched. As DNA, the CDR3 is TGTGCCAGCAGCTTGAGACAGGGGATAAGTAATTCACCCCTCCACTTT. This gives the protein CASSLRQGISNSPLHF.

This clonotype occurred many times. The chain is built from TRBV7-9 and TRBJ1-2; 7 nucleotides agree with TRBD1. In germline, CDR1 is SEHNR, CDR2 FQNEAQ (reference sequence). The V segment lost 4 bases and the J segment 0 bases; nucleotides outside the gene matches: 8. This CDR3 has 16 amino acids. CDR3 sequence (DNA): TGTGCCAGCAGCTCCGTGGGACAGCTTTCTAACTATGGCTACACCTTC. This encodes CASSSVGQLSNYGYTF. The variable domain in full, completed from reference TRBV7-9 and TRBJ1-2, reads DTGVSQNPRHKITKRGQNVTFRCDPISEHNRLYWYRQTLGQGPEFLTYFQNEAQLEKSRLLSDRFSAERPKGSFSTLEIQRTEQGDSAMYLCASSSVGQLSNYGYTFGSGTRLTVV.

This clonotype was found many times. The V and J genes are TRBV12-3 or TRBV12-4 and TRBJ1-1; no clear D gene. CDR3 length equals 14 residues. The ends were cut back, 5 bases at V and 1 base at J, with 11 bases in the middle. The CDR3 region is CASSSSRGNTEAFF. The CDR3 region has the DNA TGTGCCAGCAGTAGTAGTCGAGGGAACACTGAAGCTTTCTTT.